This T cell receptor (beta chain) was documented in a study of T cells in Graves' hyperthyroidism and ophthalmopathy. Study at large: Peripheral blood sampling occurred at initial diagnosis, before any treatment.

Amplification targeted TCR beta CDR3 regions from RNA transcripts. Carried out on the TCR CDR3, a first-round RT-PCR used the HTBI primer set. TCRdb re-analysed the multiplex PCR reads in MiXCR, keeping a single row per CDR3 protein. Among about 840,000 distinct CDR3 sequences listed, about 38% were seen once. Graves' hyperthyroidism showing no ophthalmopathy progression within 18 months was considered stable. Sequencing used blood. This receptor was taken from a man younger than 35 with Graves' hyperthyroidism.

The CDR3 reads CASRLNTGEKLFF. CDR3 nucleotide sequence: TGTGCCAGCAGACTTAACACGGGTGAAAAACTGTTTTTT. The chain is built from TRBV2 and TRBJ1-4, with D unclear. This CDR3 has 13 amino acids. Germline CDR1 reads SNHLY; CDR2 reads FYNNEI. Trimming took off 6 bases at V and 7 bases at J, with 12 bases between the two ends.